These T cell receptor beta chains were read from a single sample in a study of cytomegalovirus exposure and HLA in healthy donors. TCRdb keeps only in-frame clones here, not all; method: immunoSEQ multiplex PCR. The profile shows fewer than 150,000 clones, around 88% of them singletons. The material sequenced was PBMCs. The receptors shown here come from a woman aged 18-29 years in good health and CMV-seropositive. Both conserved end residues are part of each CDR3. The D gene is left open where the match is weak.

len,j_gene,d_gene,v_gene,CDR3aa,CDR3nt
15,TRBJ2-7,TRBD2,TRBV5-4,CASSQTSGSSYEQYF,TGTGCCAGCAGCCAGACTAGCGGTAGCTCCTACGAGCAGTACTTC
12,TRBJ1-2,TRBD1,TRBV2,CASKTGELGYTF,TGTGCCAGCAAAACAGGGGAATTGGGCTACACCTTC
16,TRBJ1-3,.,TRBV28,CASSLSGISFGNTIYF,TGTGCCAGCAGTTTATCGGGGATTTCATTCGGAAACACCATATATTTT
16,TRBJ1-5,.,TRBV7-8,CASSLSLRVSNQPQHF,TGTGCCAGCAGCTTAAGTTTGAGAGTTAGCAATCAGCCCCAGCATTTT
15,TRBJ2-5,TRBD1,TRBV7-9,CASSPKTGDVETQYF,TGTGCCAGCAGCCCCAAGACAGGGGATGTGGAGACCCAGTACTTC
15,TRBJ2-1,TRBD2,TRBV7-7,CASSLGTLANNEQFF,TGTGCTAGCAGCTTAGGAACACTAGCGAACAATGAGCAGTTCTTC
14,TRBJ1-2,.,TRBV4-1,CASSQELVLGGYTF,TGCGCCAGCAGCCAAGAATTGGTATTGGGCGGCTACACCTTC
20,TRBJ1-4,.,TRBV5-1,CASSLEGVRGIYRANEKLFF,TGCGCCAGCAGCTTGGAAGGGGTCAGGGGAATCTATCGGGCTAATGAAAAACTGTTTTTT
16,TRBJ2-3,TRBD2,TRBV7-3,CASSSGRGTSTDTQYF,TGTGCCAGCAGCTCCGGGCGGGGGACTAGCACAGATACGCAGTATTTT
13,TRBJ1-1,.,TRBV28,CASSWPGSTEAFF,TGTGCCAGCAGTTGGCCGGGGAGCACTGAAGCTTTCTTT
14,TRBJ2-5,.,TRBV10-3,CAISEGAFQETQYF,TGTGCCATCAGTGAGGGGGCTTTCCAAGAGACCCAGTACTTC
16,TRBJ2-1,.,TRBV10-3,CAISEVVGGSYNEQFF,TGTGCCATCAGTGAGGTGGTGGGGGGCTCCTACAATGAGCAGTTCTTC
14,TRBJ2-3,.,TRBV27,CASRRYPPQDTQYF,TGTGCCAGCAGACGTTACCCCCCACAGGATACGCAGTATTTT
16,TRBJ2-7,.,TRBV19,CASSGQGDSLYYEQYF,TGTGCCAGTAGTGGGCAGGGCGACAGTCTTTACTACGAGCAGTACTTC
16,TRBJ2-6,.,TRBV27,CASSLGGVSGANVLTF,TGTGCCAGCAGCCTTGGAGGGGTCTCTGGGGCCAACGTCCTGACTTTC
17,TRBJ1-6,.,TRBV5-1,CASSLAIRGSYNSPLHF,TGCGCCAGCAGCTTGGCCATACGGGGCTCCTATAATTCACCCCTCCACTTT
14,TRBJ1-1,TRBD1,TRBV5-6,CASSVLGQGTEAFF,TGTGCCAGCAGCGTCCTGGGACAGGGGACCGAAGCTTTCTTT
16,TRBJ2-3,TRBD1,TRBV5-1,CASSLRGGGYTDTQYF,TGCGCCAGCAGCTTGAGAGGGGGCGGCTACACAGATACGCAGTATTTT